The 19 T cell receptor beta chains below were found in one sample sequenced in a study of T cell repertoires in cytomegalovirus infection. TCRdb itself ran the reads through MiXCR, one entry per CDR3 protein. The table includes around 47,000 distinct CDR3 sequences, 20% detected once. Antigens of these TCRs are unknown. The input for sequencing was CD8+ T cells from cultured PBMCs, taken from culture after CMV antigen stimulation. The receptor set was obtained from a human donor in good health (CMV status not recorded). Some clones in this sample may be carry-over from other donors' samples.

CDR3 residues: CASSPPGGRSTDTQYF. DNA for the CDR3: TGTGCCAGCAGCCCCCCCGGGGGGAGAAGCACAGATACGCAGTATTTT. V is TRBV7-2 and J is TRBJ2-3; 7 nucleotides agree with TRBD2. CDR1 SGHTA and CDR2 FQGNSA come from the germline V gene. V lost 5 bases and J lost 0; bases outside the gene matches: 8. The CDR3 runs 16 residues.

The chain uses TRBV10-3 and TRBJ2-2; D gene ambiguous. CDR3 size: 15 residues. The germline V gene has CDR1 ENHRY and CDR2 SYGVKD. Deletions cut 1 base from V and 3 bases from J, with 9 bases between. The CDR3 nucleotides are TGTGCCATCAGTGAGTTGGACGCCTACACCGGGGAGCTGTTTTTT. Translating it yields CAISELDAYTGELFF.

This chain joins TRBV7-9 and TRBJ2-7; 7 bases fit TRBD2. The CDR3 consists of 13 residues. V trimming: 5 bases; J trimming: 1 base; junction bases outside the gene matches: 2. CDR1 SEHNR and CDR2 FQNEAQ come from the germline V gene (reference sequence). The CDR3 region is CASSPGGSYEQYF. CDR3 coding DNA: TGTGCCAGCAGCCCCGGGGGGTCCTACGAGCAGTACTTC. The full variable domain, its missing parts supplied by reference TRBV7-9 and TRBJ2-7, is DTGVSQNPRHKITKRGQNVTFRCDPISEHNRLYWYRQTLGQGPEFLTYFQNEAQLEKSRLLSDRFSAERPKGSFSTLEIQRTEQGDSAMYLCASSPGGSYEQYFGPGTRLTVT.

The genes are TRBV7-8 and TRBJ2-7; D possibly corresponds to TRBD1 (6 bases). The CDR3 extends over 15 amino acids. Germline-derived CDR1 and CDR2 are SGHVS and FQNEAQ. Trimming pared 5 bases from V and 0 bases from J, leaving 14 bases between. The CDR3 protein is CASSLRTDSSYEQYF. In DNA form, the CDR3 reads TGTGCCAGCAGCCTCCGGACAGATAGCTCCTACGAGCAGTACTTC.

The chain is built from TRBV4-1 and TRBJ2-7; D remains unclear. From germline, CDR1 is MGHRA and CDR2 YSYEKL. Between the trimmed V and J ends, which lost 3 bases and 4 bases, there was a span of 7 bases. The CDR3 length is 12 residues. CDR3: CASSQDLYEQYF. CDR3 sequence (DNA): TGCGCCAGCAGCCAGGACCTATACGAGCAGTACTTC.

The chain combines TRBV6-5 with TRBJ1-3; 7 bases match TRBD1. Germline values: CDR1 MNHEY, CDR2 SVGAGI. This CDR3 contains 17 residues. Germline trimming cut 4 bases from V and 0 bases from J; bases unmatched to any gene: 9. DNA of the CDR3: TGTGCCAGCAGTTCGCCCCGGGACAGCACCTCTGGAAACACCATATATTTT. Protein: CASSSPRDSTSGNTIYF.

This clonotype was counted only a few times. The chain couples TRBV27 to TRBJ2-7; D is perhaps TRBD1 (6 bases). CDR1 MNHEY and CDR2 SMNVEV come from the germline V gene (reference sequence). The V and J ends lost 3 bases and 7 bases respectively, with 16 bases between them. This CDR3 region has 14 residues. CDR3 loop: CASSFSRNRGEQYF. In DNA form, the CDR3 reads TGTGCCAGCAGTTTTTCAAGGAATAGGGGGGAGCAGTACTTC.

The sample holds a few counts of this clonotype. The chain has TRBV6-2 or TRBV6-3 and TRBJ1-2; weak D call: TRBD1 (5 bases). Germline V gene lookup returns CDR1 MNHEY and CDR2 SVGEGT. Trimming removed 4 bases at V and 0 bases at J, with 9 bases between. The CDR3 spans 14 residues. The CDR3, as DNA: TGTGCCAGCAGTTTGACAGAGACTAACTATGGCTACACCTTC. This translates into CASSLTETNYGYTF.

The J gene is TRBJ2-5, the V gene TRBV6-2 or TRBV6-3; TRBD2 agrees at 11 bases. The trim removed 6 bases at V and 0 bases at J, leaving 6 bases unmatched. The CDR3 is 16 residues long. CDR1 and CDR2 (germline): MNHEY, SVGEGT. The CDR3 protein is CASRSRLAGNQETQYF. The DNA for the CDR3 is TGTGCCAGCAGATCCCGACTAGCGGGGAACCAAGAGACCCAGTACTTC.

This clonotype was counted between two and nine times. This rearrangement joins TRBV7-8 to TRBJ1-5; tentatively, D is TRBD1 (5 bases). Germline CDR1 SGHVS, CDR2 FQNEAQ. This CDR3 is built from 14 residues. V gave up 4 bases and J gave up 3 bases, with 10 bases separating them. The CDR3 here is CASSSLDTNQPQHF. As DNA, the CDR3 is TGTGCCAGCAGCTCATTGGACACCAATCAGCCCCAGCATTTT.

This clonotype appeared a few times. J is TRBJ1-5 and V is TRBV7-8, with TRBD1 identical over 7 bases. CDR3 length: 14 residues. The germline V gene has CDR1 SGHVS and CDR2 FQNEAQ. Trimming removed 9 bases from V and 0 bases from J; junction bases left unmatched: 5. In DNA form, the CDR3 reads TGTGCCAGTTCAGACAGGGCTAGCAATCAGCCCCAGCATTTT. Translating it yields CASSDRASNQPQHF.

With respect to this clonotype: The conserved phenylalanine or tryptophan normally closing the CDR3 is absent here, so this likely arose from a read error. V is TRBV19 and J is TRBJ1-5; 7 bases map to TRBD1. This CDR3 has 15 residues. Germline assignment: CDR1 LNHDA and CDR2 SQIVND (reference sequence). V gave up 5 bases and J gave up 3 bases; unmatched junction bases: 7. DNA of the CDR3: TGTGCCAGTAGTTTTACAGGGGAGGTCAATCAGCCCCAGCATTTA. Its translation is CASSFTGEVNQPQHL.

The V and J genes are TRBV7-8 and TRBJ1-5; the D gene is possibly TRBD1 (5 bases). V lost 2 bases, J lost 1 base, and 9 bases lay in between. The CDR3 length is 15 residues. Germline CDR1 SGHVS, CDR2 FQNEAQ. CDR3 sequence reads: CASSLWSGSNQPQHF. CDR3 sequence (DNA): TGTGCCAGCAGCTTATGGTCAGGGAGCAATCAGCCCCAGCATTTT. Looking up the rest from reference TRBV7-8 and TRBJ1-5 gives the full variable domain: GAGVSQSPRYKVAKRGQDVALRCDPISGHVSLFWYQQALGQGPEFLTYFQNEAQLDKSGLPSDRFFAERPEGSVSTLKIQRTQQEDSAVYLCASSLWSGSNQPQHFGDGTRLSIL.

This chain uses TRBV7-8 with TRBJ1-1; tentative D call: TRBD1 (5 bases). V was cut by 3 bases and J by 10 bases, with 18 bases left in between. CDR3 length: 14 residues. The V gene's germline CDR1 is SGHVS and CDR2 FQNEAQ. The CDR3 loop reads CASSFGAQPKGAFF. CDR3 nucleotide sequence: TGTGCCAGCAGCTTCGGGGCACAGCCGAAGGGAGCTTTCTTT.

This clonotype turned up a few times. The J gene is TRBJ1-2, the V gene TRBV7-9; the D gene is possibly TRBD1 (5 bases). The CDR3 extends over 15 amino acids. The germline V gene encodes CDR1 SEHNR and CDR2 FQNEAQ (reference sequence). Trimming removed 5 bases at V and 4 bases at J, with 17 bases between. The CDR3 DNA reads TGTGCCAGCAGCCCTCCGGGACTCCGGACCTATGGCTACACCTTC. Residues: CASSPPGLRTYGYTF.

The CDR3 region is CASTLQGSDSAQYF. The DNA for the CDR3 is TGTGCCAGCACCCTACAGGGATCCGACTCGGCGCAGTATTTT. V and J are TRBV12-3 or TRBV12-4 and TRBJ2-3, with D possibly being TRBD1 (6 bases). The CDR3 covers 14 residues. V dropped 7 bases and J dropped 10 bases, with 21 bases sitting between them.

This sequence joins TRBV20-1 and TRBJ2-1; 13 positions match TRBD2. The germline V gene encodes CDR1 DFQATT and CDR2 SNEGSKA (reference sequence). This CDR3 is built from 19 residues. Trimming took 4 bases from V and 0 from J; bases not matched to a gene: 12. The CDR3 protein is CSATTRGLAGSHSYNEQFF. CDR3 sequence (DNA): TGCAGTGCTACGACTAGGGGACTAGCGGGGTCCCACTCCTACAATGAGCAGTTCTTC.

This clonotype was seen more than once but under ten times. The chain uses TRBV7-8 and TRBJ2-1; perhaps TRBD2 as D (5 bases). The length of the CDR3 is 13 residues. Trimming stripped 5 bases from V and 7 bases from J, with 12 bases between. Germline CDR1 reads SGHVS; CDR2 reads FQNEAQ. The CDR3 here is CASSPLRGNEQFF. The CDR3 DNA reads TGTGCCAGCAGCCCACTCCGGGGTAATGAGCAGTTCTTC.

Only one count was recorded for this clonotype. The chain couples TRBV6-6 to TRBJ1-1; the D gene is possibly TRBD1 (5 bases). Trimming pared 4 bases from V and 7 bases from J, leaving 13 bases between. The CDR3 totals 13 residues. Germline V gene lookup returns CDR1 MNHNY and CDR2 SVGAGI (reference sequence). For the CDR3, the DNA is TGTGCCAGCAGTTTCGCCCCGGGGGGTGAAGCTTTCTTT. Its protein is CASSFAPGGEAFF.